These 29 T cell receptor beta chains came from one sample sequenced in a study of T-cell memory formation after mild COVID-19. TCRdb re-called the 5' RACE reads through MiXCR, storing one row per CDR3 protein. The repertoire has roughly 150,000 distinct CDR3 sequences, about 15% of them found once; the top ten carry around 14%. The specimen sequenced was PBMCs or a T cell subset sorted from them (not recorded which). The receptors come from an adult woman who had mild COVID-19 (a few samples of this study predate the infection). Cell type and time point are not known.

The chain combines TRBV5-1 with TRBJ2-4; D possibly corresponds to TRBD2 (6 bases). V gave up 4 bases and J gave up 0 bases, with 23 bases separating them. This CDR3 contains 19 residues. Germline V gene data show CDR1 as SGHRS and CDR2 as YFSETQ. The CDR3 protein is CASSLTSGSSNLAKNIQYF. For the CDR3, the DNA is TGCGCCAGCAGCCTGACTAGTGGTTCCTCGAATTTAGCCAAAAACATTCAGTACTTC.

The chain combines TRBV20-1 with TRBJ2-1, with D unresolved. The CDR3 contains 14 residues. CDR1 and CDR2 (germline): DFQATT, SNEGSKA (reference sequence). Trimming shortened V by 5 bases and J by 2 bases, and 13 bases separated the two germline ends. As DNA, the CDR3 is TGCAGTGCTCCCCACAAGGGCCCCTACAATGAGCAGTTCTTC. As protein: CSAPHKGPYNEQFF.

This chain links TRBV11-2 with TRBJ2-5; 12 nucleotides match TRBD2. The CDR3 extends over 19 amino acids. In germline, CDR1 is SGHAT, CDR2 FQNNGV. Trimming removed 1 base from V and 7 bases from J; junction bases left unmatched: 16. The CDR3 DNA follows: TGTGCCAGCAGCTTAGCTAGCGGGAGGGACTCCAAGGGTTACGGGACCCAGTACTTC. Its protein product is CASSLASGRDSKGYGTQYF. The variable domain in full, completed from reference TRBV11-2 and TRBJ2-5, reads EAGVAQSPRYKIIEKRQSVAFWCNPISGHATLYWYQQILGQGPKLLIQFQNNGVVDDSQLPKDRFSAERLKGVDSTLKIQPAKLEDSAVYLCASSLASGRDSKGYGTQYFGPGTRLLVL.

In DNA form, the CDR3 reads TGTGCCAGCAGCTCCCAGGGGCAGACCCAGTACTTC. Its protein product is CASSSQGQTQYF. This chain links TRBV11-2 with TRBJ2-5; possible D gene TRBD1, 6 bases. The CDR3 spans 12 residues. V was cut by 4 bases and J by 6 bases, with 9 bases left in between. Germline CDR1 and CDR2: SGHAT and FQNNGV.

The CDR3 sequence is CASSEGLAGGLRSPDTQYF. The CDR3 bases are TGTGCCAGCAGCGAGGGACTAGCGGGAGGGTTGAGATCTCCAGATACGCAGTATTTT. The chain combines TRBV9 with TRBJ2-3, with TRBD2 matching 16 bases. CDR3 length equals 19 residues. Germline V gene lookup returns CDR1 SGDLS and CDR2 YYNGEE. J was trimmed by 4 bases and V by 3 bases; bases with no gene match: 11. The variable domain in full, with the rest retrieved from reference TRBV9 and TRBJ2-3, is DSGVTQTPKHLITATGQRVTLRCSPRSGDLSVYWYQQSLDQGLQFLIQYYNGEERAKGNILERFSAQQFPDLHSELNLSSLELGDSALYFCASSEGLAGGLRSPDTQYFGPGTRLTVL.

The chain is built from TRBV19 and TRBJ2-1, with 10 bases that match TRBD2. Germline values: CDR1 LNHDA, CDR2 SQIVND (reference sequence). The CDR3 is 14 residues long. The V segment lost 9 bases and the J segment 4 bases; nucleotides outside the gene matches: 6. For the CDR3, the DNA is TGTGCCAGCCGGACTAGCGGTGCATACAATGAGCAGTTCTTC. This sequence encodes CASRTSGAYNEQFF.

In its sample, this clonotype was seen a few times. V and J are TRBV2 and TRBJ2-5; D is ambiguous. Per germline, CDR1 SNHLY and CDR2 FYNNEI. The germline V and J ends were trimmed by 4 bases and 7 bases, with 10 bases remaining between them. This CDR3 region has 12 residues. The CDR3 region has the DNA TGTGCCAGCAGTGCACCGTCTTGGACCCAGTACTTC. This codes for CASSAPSWTQYF.

This clonotype showed up just a few times. The chain has TRBV30 and TRBJ2-1; 9 nucleotides match TRBD1. This CDR3 contains 15 residues. Losses at the gene ends were 3 bases for V and 2 bases for J; bases not matched to a gene: 5. The germline gives CDR1 GTSNPN, CDR2 SVGIG (reference sequence). This CDR3 is CAWSPGQGAYNEQFF. The DNA of the CDR3 is TGTGCCTGGAGCCCGGGACAGGGAGCCTACAATGAGCAGTTCTTC. The complete variable domain, with remaining parts taken from reference TRBV30 and TRBJ2-1, reads SQTIHQWPATLVQPVGSPLSLECTVEGTSNPNLYWYRQAAGRGLQLLFYSVGIGQISSEVPQNLSASRPQDRQFILSSKKLLLSDSGFYLCAWSPGQGAYNEQFFGPGTRLTVL.

This clonotype has only a few counts. The chain couples TRBV21-1 to TRBJ2-2. TRBV21-1 is a documented pseudogene. The CDR3 sequence is 13 residues long. The chain's CDR3 is CASSIGSRGELFF. CDR3 coding DNA: TGTGCCAGCAGCATCGGCAGTCGCGGGGAGCTGTTTTTT.

This clonotype has more than one count but fewer than ten. The CDR3 sequence is CAIRTDSFYGYTF. The CDR3 DNA is TGTGCCATCAGGACCGACAGTTTCTATGGCTACACCTTC. The chain recombines TRBV10-3 with TRBJ1-2; D perhaps matches TRBD1 (5 bases). The CDR3 totals 13 residues. The V end lost 6 bases, the J end lost 4 bases, and 12 bases lay between the germline ends. CDR1 and CDR2 from the germline V gene are ENHRY and SYGVKD.

This chain uses TRBV7-8 with TRBJ2-7; the match to TRBD1 covers 10 bases. The CDR3 covers 14 residues. V lost 5 bases to trimming and J lost 7 bases; unmatched junction nucleotides: 8. The germline CDR1 and CDR2 sequences are SGHVS and FQNEAQ. The CDR3 loop is CASSPRDRGGEQYF. CDR3 sequence (DNA): TGTGCCAGCAGCCCGAGGGACAGGGGAGGAGAGCAGTACTTC. The whole variable domain, filled in from reference TRBV7-8 and TRBJ2-7, reads GAGVSQSPRYKVAKRGQDVALRCDPISGHVSLFWYQQALGQGPEFLTYFQNEAQLDKSGLPSDRFFAERPEGSVSTLKIQRTQQEDSAVYLCASSPRDRGGEQYFGPGTRLTVT.

In this sample, this clonotype turned up many times. This chain uses TRBV11-2 with TRBJ2-1; D ambiguous. The length of the CDR3 is 17 residues. V lost 5 bases to trimming and J lost 0 bases, with 17 bases between them. In germline, CDR1 is SGHAT, CDR2 FQNNGV. Here the CDR3 DNA reads TGTGCCAGCAGCCCACGGGCCTTACGTTTCTCCTACAATGAGCAGTTCTTC. Its translation: CASSPRALRFSYNEQFF. The full variable domain, rest sourced from reference TRBV11-2 and TRBJ2-1, is EAGVAQSPRYKIIEKRQSVAFWCNPISGHATLYWYQQILGQGPKLLIQFQNNGVVDDSQLPKDRFSAERLKGVDSTLKIQPAKLEDSAVYLCASSPRALRFSYNEQFFGPGTRLTVL.

This clonotype was observed a few times. The V and J genes are TRBV6-2 or TRBV6-3 and TRBJ2-7; 11 positions match TRBD2. Germline V gene data show CDR1 as MNHEY and CDR2 as SVGEGT. This CDR3 is built from 14 residues. J lost 4 bases, V lost 7 bases, and 6 bases had no gene match. The CDR3 nucleotides read TGTGCCAGCAATACTAGCGGGAGACGGTACGAGCAGTACTTC. Translating gives CASNTSGRRYEQYF.

In this sample, this clonotype turned up a few times. CDR3 residues: CASSADRGLINEQFF. The CDR3 DNA is TGTGCCAGCAGCGCTGACAGGGGATTGATCAATGAGCAGTTCTTC. The V and J genes are TRBV6-5 and TRBJ2-1; 8 nucleotides line up with TRBD1. The germline V gene has CDR1 MNHEY and CDR2 SVGAGI. The J segment lost 6 bases and the V segment lost 6 bases, leaving 10 bases of the junction unmatched. CDR3 length: 15 residues.

V gene TRBV5-1 combines with J gene TRBJ1-2; 7 bases are a match to TRBD1. V trimming: 4 bases; J trimming: 3 bases; junction bases outside the gene matches: 6. The V gene's germline CDR1 is SGHRS and CDR2 YFSETQ. CDR3 length equals 14 residues. CDR3 loop: CASSRSGQDYGYTF. CDR3 nucleotide sequence: TGCGCCAGCAGCCGATCCGGACAGGACTATGGCTACACCTTC.

The rearrangement links TRBV9 to TRBJ2-1; D perhaps matches TRBD2 (6 bases). The CDR3 length is 13 residues. Trimming pared 0 bases from V and 8 bases from J, leaving 9 bases between. CDR1 and CDR2 from the germline V gene are SGDLS and YYNGEE. The CDR3 DNA sequence: TGTGCCAGCAGCGTAGCGGGAGCTCATGAGCAGTTCTTC. Translated, it gives CASSVAGAHEQFF.

CDR3 sequence: CASSLEQGKDYEQYF. The CDR3, as DNA: TGCGCCAGCAGCTTAGAGCAAGGGAAGGACTACGAGCAGTACTTC. The chain employs TRBV4-1 and TRBJ2-7; D is unresolved. V lost 5 bases to trimming and J lost 3 bases, with 17 bases between them. The V gene's germline CDR1 is MGHRA and CDR2 YSYEKL. The CDR3 covers 15 residues.

Many counts were recorded for this clonotype. J is TRBJ2-1 and V is TRBV12-3 or TRBV12-4, with 12 bases lining up with TRBD2. The CDR3 extends over 17 amino acids. J lost 0 bases, V lost 5 bases, and 5 bases had no gene match. CDR3 DNA sequence: TGTGCCAGCAGTCCAACTAGCGGGGGGCGCTCCTACAATGAGCAGTTCTTC. The encoded protein is CASSPTSGGRSYNEQFF.

The V gene is TRBV24-1, the J gene TRBJ2-2; 13 bases map to TRBD2. This CDR3 spans 17 amino acids. Germline V lookup: CDR1 KGHDR, CDR2 SFDVKD. Unmatched junction bases numbered 6, after V lost 4 bases and J lost 5 bases. CDR3: CATSDQPGLAGTGELFF. CDR3 DNA: TGTGCCACCAGTGACCAACCGGGACTAGCGGGGACCGGGGAGCTGTTTTTT.

There are a few counts of this clonotype. V and J are TRBV20-1 and TRBJ2-1; perhaps TRBD1 as D (5 bases). The CDR3 totals 12 residues. V was clipped by 6 bases and J by 6 bases, with 12 bases between them. CDR1 and CDR2 from the germline V gene are DFQATT and SNEGSKA (reference sequence). CDR3 sequence (DNA): TGCAGTGCGGGGCAGGATCGCAATGAGCAGTTCTTC. Its translation is CSAGQDRNEQFF.

This clonotype was counted at least ten times. The gene calls are TRBV4-2 and TRBJ2-7, with 7 bases fitting TRBD2. In germline, CDR1 is LGHNA, CDR2 YNFKEQ. The CDR3 loop spans 16 amino acids. V was clipped by 4 bases and J by 1 base; unmatched bases: 10. CDR3 region: CASSLPPSGESYEQYF. The CDR3 DNA reads as TGTGCCAGCAGCCTCCCACCCAGCGGGGAATCCTACGAGCAGTACTTC.

This rearrangement joins TRBV2 to TRBJ2-7; 8 nucleotides align to TRBD2. With 8 bases clipped from V and 2 bases from J, the junction kept 5 bases outside the gene matches. The CDR3 covers 13 residues. Germline lookup yields CDR1 SNHLY and CDR2 FYNNEI. Written as DNA, the CDR3 is TGTGCCAGCGGACGAGCGGGGGCCTACGAGCAGTACTTC. It encodes CASGRAGAYEQYF.

This clonotype came up a few times. The rearrangement uses TRBV7-2 and TRBJ1-1, with TRBD1 as a possible D gene (5 bases). The length of the CDR3 is 14 residues. CDR1 is SGHTA, CDR2 FQGNSA, per germline. V was clipped by 5 bases and J by 5 bases, with 15 bases between them. This CDR3 is CASSRVRGGTEAFF. CDR3 in DNA: TGTGCCAGCAGCCGCGTGCGGGGGGGGACTGAAGCTTTCTTT.

The chain links TRBV25-1 to TRBJ2-5; TRBD2 matches at 11 bases. The CDR3 contains 15 residues. V shed 2 bases and J 5 bases; nucleotides not matched to a gene: 4. Germline-derived CDR1 and CDR2 are MGHDK and SYGVNS. CDR3 bases: TGTGCCAGCAGTGAAAGTACTAGCGGGAGTGAGACCCAGTACTTC. It is translated as CASSESTSGSETQYF.

This clonotype was seen only a few times. The chain employs TRBV2 and TRBJ1-4; 7 nucleotides align to TRBD1. Unmatched junction bases numbered 4, after V lost 6 bases and J lost 0 bases. Germline V gene data show CDR1 as SNHLY and CDR2 as FYNNEI. The CDR3 loop spans 15 amino acids. CDR3 sequence (DNA): TGTGCCAGCAGAGCACAGGGGACAACTAATGAAAAACTGTTTTTT. Translating it yields CASRAQGTTNEKLFF.

The genes are TRBV11-3 and TRBJ2-1; 11 bases match TRBD1. Per the germline V gene, CDR1 is SGHNT and CDR2 is YENEEA. Trimming removed 5 bases from V and 6 bases from J; junction bases left unmatched: 6. The CDR3 length is 15 residues. The CDR3 region is CASSLRGTGGNEQFF. The CDR3 coding sequence is TGTGCCAGCAGCCTACGGGGGACAGGGGGCAATGAGCAGTTCTTC.

The genes are TRBV19 and TRBJ1-5, with D possibly being TRBD1 (6 bases). Germline V CDR1 and CDR2: LNHDA, SQIVND (reference sequence). V was cut by 4 bases and J by 4 bases, with 20 bases left in between. The length of the CDR3 is 17 residues. The CDR3 is CASSTGGLIDRNQPQHF. The CDR3 region has the DNA TGTGCCAGTAGTACCGGGGGGCTTATCGACAGGAATCAGCCCCAGCATTTT.

This clonotype was seen repeatedly, ten times or more. V and J are TRBV7-6 and TRBJ2-7, with D hard to call. CDR1 is SGHVS and CDR2 is FNYEAQ in the germline V gene. V lost 4 bases to trimming and J lost 6 bases, with 19 bases between them. The CDR3 sequence is 15 residues long. CDR3 sequence (DNA): TGTGCCAGCAGCTCTCAGATTCCCACCGCTGGCGAGCAGTACTTC. Protein: CASSSQIPTAGEQYF.

The chain is built from TRBV9 and TRBJ2-2, with 7 bases matching TRBD2. Trimming took 0 bases from V and 2 from J; bases not matched to a gene: 4. CDR1 SGDLS and CDR2 YYNGEE come from the germline V gene. The CDR3 totals 16 residues. The CDR3: CASSVGASGNTGELFF. The CDR3 bases are TGTGCCAGCAGCGTAGGGGCTAGCGGAAACACCGGGGAGCTGTTTTTT.